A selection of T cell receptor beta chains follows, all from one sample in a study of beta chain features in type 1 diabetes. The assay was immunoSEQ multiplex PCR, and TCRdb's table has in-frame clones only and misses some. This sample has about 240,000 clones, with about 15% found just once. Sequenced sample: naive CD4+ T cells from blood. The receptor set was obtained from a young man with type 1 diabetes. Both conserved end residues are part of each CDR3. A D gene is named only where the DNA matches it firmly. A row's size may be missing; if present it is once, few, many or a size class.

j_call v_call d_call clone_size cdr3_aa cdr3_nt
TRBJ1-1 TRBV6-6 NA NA CASSRGNTEAFF TGTGCCAGCAGTAGGGGGAACACTGAAGCTTTCTTT
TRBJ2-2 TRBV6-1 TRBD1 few CASVTTGPGELFF TGTGCCAGCGTCACGACAGGGCCCGGGGAGCTGTTTTTT
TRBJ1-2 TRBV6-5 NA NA CASSNRDIGFYGYTF TGTGCCAGCAGTAACCGGGACATCGGGTTCTATGGCTACACCTTC
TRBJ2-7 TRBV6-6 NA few CASSPDREQYF TGTGCCAGCAGTCCTGACAGGGAGCAGTACTTC
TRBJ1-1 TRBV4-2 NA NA CASSQARGAEAFF TGTGCCAGCAGCCAAGCGCGGGGCGCTGAAGCTTTCTTT
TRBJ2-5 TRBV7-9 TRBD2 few CASSSGSGETQYF TGTGCCAGCTCTAGCGGGTCCGGAGAGACCCAGTACTTC
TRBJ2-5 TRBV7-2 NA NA CASSATGRGWETQYF TGTGCCAGCAGCGCTACAGGGCGTGGATGGGAGACCCAGTACTTC
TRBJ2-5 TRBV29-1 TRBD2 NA CSVRLAGGEETQYF TGCAGCGTGCGACTAGCGGGGGGAGAGGAGACCCAGTACTTC
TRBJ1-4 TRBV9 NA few CASSVGSAGREKLFF TGTGCCAGCAGCGTAGGAAGTGCTGGGAGAGAAAAACTGTTTTTT
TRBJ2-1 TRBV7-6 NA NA CASSFTGSVEQFF TGTGCCAGCAGCTTCACGGGGAGTGTGGAGCAGTTCTTC
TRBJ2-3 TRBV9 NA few CASSAAGRPTDTQYF TGTGCCAGCAGCGCCGCGGGCAGGCCCACAGATACGCAGTATTTT
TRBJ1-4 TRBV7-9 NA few CASSPDISTNEKLFF TGTGCCAGCAGTCCTGACATTTCAACTAATGAAAAACTGTTTTTT
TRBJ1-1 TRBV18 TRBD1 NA CASSPQTGGRNTEAFF TGTGCCAGCTCACCTCAGACAGGGGGCAGGAACACTGAAGCTTTCTTT
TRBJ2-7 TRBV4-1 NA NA CASSQAWAGPWGEQYF TGCGCCAGCAGCCAAGCATGGGCGGGACCCTGGGGGGAGCAGTACTTC
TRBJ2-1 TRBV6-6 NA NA CASSPNPQAEQFF TGTGCCAGCAGTCCAAATCCCCAGGCTGAGCAGTTCTTC
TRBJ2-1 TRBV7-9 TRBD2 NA CASSSPSGEQFF TGTGCCAGCAGCTCCCCTAGCGGTGAGCAGTTCTTC
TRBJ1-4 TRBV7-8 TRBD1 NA CASSLGGTGGTNEKLFF TGTGCCAGCAGCTTAGGAGGGACAGGGGGCACTAATGAAAAACTGTTTTTT
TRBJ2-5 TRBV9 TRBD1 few CASSVGDRGQETQYF TGTGCCAGCAGCGTAGGCGACAGGGGCCAAGAGACCCAGTACTTC
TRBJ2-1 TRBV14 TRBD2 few CASSQQGLNPSSYNEQFF TGTGCCAGCAGCCAACAGGGACTAAACCCGAGCTCCTACAATGAGCAGTTCTTC
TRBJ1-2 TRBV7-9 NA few CASSVGVGYTF TGTGCCAGCAGCGTCGGGGTCGGCTACACCTTC
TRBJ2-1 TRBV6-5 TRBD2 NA CASSSTSGISYNEQFF TGTGCCAGCAGTTCGACTAGCGGGATTTCCTACAATGAGCAGTTCTTC
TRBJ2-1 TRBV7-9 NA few CASSSQGYEQFF TGTGCCAGCAGCTCCCAGGGGTATGAGCAGTTCTTC
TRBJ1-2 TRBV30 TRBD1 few CAWSVQGAQGYTF TGTGCCTGGAGTGTACAGGGGGCGCAGGGCTACACCTTC
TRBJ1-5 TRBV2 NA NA CASRADSNQPQHF TGTGCCAGCAGGGCAGATAGCAATCAGCCCCAGCATTTT
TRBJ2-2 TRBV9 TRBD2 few CASSSGLVETGELFF TGTGCCAGCAGCTCGGGACTAGTGGAGACCGGGGAGCTGTTTTTT
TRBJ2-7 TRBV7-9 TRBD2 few CASTGLAGYEQYF TGTGCCAGCACTGGACTAGCTGGTTACGAGCAGTACTTC
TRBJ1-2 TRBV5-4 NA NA CASSPVGGSYGYTF TGTGCCAGCAGCCCCGTTGGAGGGAGCTATGGCTACACCTTC
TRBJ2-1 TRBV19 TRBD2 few CASSMATSDEQFF TGTGCCAGTAGTATGGCCACTAGCGATGAGCAGTTCTTC
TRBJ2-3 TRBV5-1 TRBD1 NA CASSLAPTGAYTDTQYF TGCGCCAGCAGCTTGGCCCCGACAGGGGCCTACACAGATACGCAGTATTTT
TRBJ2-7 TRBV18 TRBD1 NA CASSTQMRGRGPYEQYF TGTGCCAGCTCAACCCAAATGAGGGGGCGAGGCCCTTACGAGCAGTACTTC
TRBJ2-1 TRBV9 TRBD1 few CASSVAGQASYNEQFF TGTGCCAGCAGCGTAGCGGGACAGGCTTCCTACAATGAGCAGTTCTTC
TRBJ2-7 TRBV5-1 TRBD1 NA CASSLGGTGGYEQYF TGCGCCAGCAGCTTGGGGGGGACAGGGGGCTACGAGCAGTACTTC
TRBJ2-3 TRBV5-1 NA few CASSPEGKDTQYF TGCGCCAGCAGCCCTGAGGGAAAAGATACGCAGTATTTT
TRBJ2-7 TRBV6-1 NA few CASRSRDTSYEQYF TGTGCCAGCAGATCTCGGGACACTTCCTACGAGCAGTACTTC
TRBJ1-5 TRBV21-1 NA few CARGWEVSNQPQHF TGTGCCAGGGGGTGGGAGGTTAGCAATCAGCCCCAGCATTTT
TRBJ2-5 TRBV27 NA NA CASSPRDSAETQYF TGTGCCAGCAGTCCCCGGGACTCAGCAGAGACCCAGTACTTC
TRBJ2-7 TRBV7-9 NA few CASSLAGPTYEQYF TGTGCCAGCAGCTTAGCGGGGCCTACCTACGAGCAGTACTTC
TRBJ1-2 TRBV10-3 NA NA CAISDTDYGYTF TGTGCCATCAGTGATACAGACTATGGCTACACCTTC
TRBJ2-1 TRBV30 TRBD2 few CAQGLAGGEQFF TGTGCCCAAGGGCTAGCGGGAGGTGAGCAGTTCTTC
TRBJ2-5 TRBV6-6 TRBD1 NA CASSLDRGSETQYF TGTGCCAGCAGTCTGGACAGGGGTTCGGAGACCCAGTACTTC
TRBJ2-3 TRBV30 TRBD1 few CAHDRGLGTQYF TGTGCGCATGACAGGGGGCTTGGTACGCAGTATTTT